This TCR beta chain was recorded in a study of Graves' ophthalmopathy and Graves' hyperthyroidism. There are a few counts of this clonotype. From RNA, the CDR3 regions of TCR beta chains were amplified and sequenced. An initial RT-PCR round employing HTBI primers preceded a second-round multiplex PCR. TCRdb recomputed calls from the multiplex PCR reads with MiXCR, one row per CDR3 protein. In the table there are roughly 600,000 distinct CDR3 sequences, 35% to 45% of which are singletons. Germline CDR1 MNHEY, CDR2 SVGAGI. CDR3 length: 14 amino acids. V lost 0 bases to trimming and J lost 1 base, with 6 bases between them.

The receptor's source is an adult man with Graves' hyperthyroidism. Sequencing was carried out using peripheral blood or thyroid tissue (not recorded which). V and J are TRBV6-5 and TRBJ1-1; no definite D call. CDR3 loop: CASSYSKANTEAFF. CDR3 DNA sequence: TGTGCCAGCAGTTACTCGAAAGCGAACACTGAAGCTTTCTTT.